This record covers a single T cell receptor beta chain. The sample comes from a study of technical replicates of blood from a handful of donors. There are 15 residues in the CDR3. In germline, CDR1 is WSHSY, CDR2 SAAADI. Trimming took 4 bases from V and 7 from J; bases not matched to a gene: 2. This table comes from immunoSEQ multiplex PCR, and its TCRdb copy is limited to in-frame clones, with some not included. This sample has 95,000 to 100,000 clones, with nearly 96% found just once. This chain connects TRBV10-2 to TRBJ2-2; the match to TRBD2 covers 14 bases. The source is a human donor in good health. Sequenced material: T cells isolated from PBMCs. The CDR3 sequence is CASSGLAGGIGELFF. CDR3 sequence (DNA): TGCGCCAGCAGTGGACTAGCGGGAGGGATCGGGGAGCTGTTTTTT.